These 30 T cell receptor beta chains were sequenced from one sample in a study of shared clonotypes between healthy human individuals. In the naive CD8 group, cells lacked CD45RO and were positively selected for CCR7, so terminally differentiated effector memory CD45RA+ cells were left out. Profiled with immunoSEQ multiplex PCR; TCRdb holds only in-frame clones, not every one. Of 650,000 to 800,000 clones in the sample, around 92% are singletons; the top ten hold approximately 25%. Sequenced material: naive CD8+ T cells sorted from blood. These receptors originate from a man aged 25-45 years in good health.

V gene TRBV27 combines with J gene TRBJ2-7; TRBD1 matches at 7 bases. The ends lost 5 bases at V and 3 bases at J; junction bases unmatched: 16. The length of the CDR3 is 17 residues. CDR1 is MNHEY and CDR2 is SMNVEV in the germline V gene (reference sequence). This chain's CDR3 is CASSLSGGRVHGYEQYF. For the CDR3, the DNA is TGTGCCAGCAGTCTCTCAGGGGGTAGGGTACACGGCTACGAGCAGTACTTC.

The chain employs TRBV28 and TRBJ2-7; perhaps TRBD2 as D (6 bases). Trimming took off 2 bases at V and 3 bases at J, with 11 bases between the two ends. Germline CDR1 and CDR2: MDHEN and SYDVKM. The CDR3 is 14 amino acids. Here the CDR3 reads CASSLGRGNYEQYF. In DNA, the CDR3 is TGTGCCAGCAGTTTAGGGCGGGGTAACTACGAGCAGTACTTC.

Here the CDR3 reads CASKGSHEQYF. In nucleotides, the CDR3 is TGTGCCAGCAAGGGGTCCCACGAGCAGTACTTC. The rearrangement joins TRBV2 to TRBJ2-7; possibly TRBD1 for D (5 bases). Trimming stripped 7 bases from V and 5 bases from J, with 9 bases between. Germline V gene data show CDR1 as SNHLY and CDR2 as FYNNEI. The CDR3 spans 11 residues.

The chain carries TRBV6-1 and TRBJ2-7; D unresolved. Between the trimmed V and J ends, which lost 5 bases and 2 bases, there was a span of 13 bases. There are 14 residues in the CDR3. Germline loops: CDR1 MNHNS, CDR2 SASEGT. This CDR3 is CASSPRAEAYEQYF. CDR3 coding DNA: TGTGCCAGCAGTCCCCGGGCGGAAGCCTACGAGCAGTACTTC.

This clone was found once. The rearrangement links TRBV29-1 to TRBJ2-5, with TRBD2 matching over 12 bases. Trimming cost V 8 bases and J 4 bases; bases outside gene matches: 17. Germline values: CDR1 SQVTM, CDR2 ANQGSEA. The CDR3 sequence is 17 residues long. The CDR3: CSHRHVLAGGSGETQYF. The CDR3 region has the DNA TGCAGCCATCGACATGTTCTAGCGGGAGGGTCAGGAGAGACCCAGTACTTC.

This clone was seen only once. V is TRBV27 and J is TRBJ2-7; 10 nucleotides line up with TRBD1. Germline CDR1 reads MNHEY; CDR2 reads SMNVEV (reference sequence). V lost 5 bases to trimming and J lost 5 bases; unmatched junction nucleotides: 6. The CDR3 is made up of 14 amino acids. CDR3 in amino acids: CASSLRGQGNEQYF. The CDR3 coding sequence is TGTGCCAGCAGTCTACGGGGACAGGGGAACGAGCAGTACTTC.

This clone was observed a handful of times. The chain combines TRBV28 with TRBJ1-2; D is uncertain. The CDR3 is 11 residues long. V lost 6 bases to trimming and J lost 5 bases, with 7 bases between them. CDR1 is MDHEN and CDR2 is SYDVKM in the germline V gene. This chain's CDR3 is CASSVTYGYTF. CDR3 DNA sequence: TGTGCCAGCAGCGTTACGTATGGCTACACCTTC.

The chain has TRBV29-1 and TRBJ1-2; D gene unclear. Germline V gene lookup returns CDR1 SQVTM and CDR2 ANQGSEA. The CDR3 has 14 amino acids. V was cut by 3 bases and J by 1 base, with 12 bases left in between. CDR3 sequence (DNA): TGCAGCGTTGACCGCGGGAACGGTAACTATGGCTACACCTTC. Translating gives CSVDRGNGNYGYTF.

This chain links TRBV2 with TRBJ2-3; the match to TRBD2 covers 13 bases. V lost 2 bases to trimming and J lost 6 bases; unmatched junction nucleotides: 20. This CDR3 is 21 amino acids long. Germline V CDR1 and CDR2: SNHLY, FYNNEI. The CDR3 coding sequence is TGTGCCAGCAGTGAACTTGACCCCACACCGGGACTAGCGGGACTTTGGGATACGCAGTATTTT. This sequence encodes CASSELDPTPGLAGLWDTQYF.

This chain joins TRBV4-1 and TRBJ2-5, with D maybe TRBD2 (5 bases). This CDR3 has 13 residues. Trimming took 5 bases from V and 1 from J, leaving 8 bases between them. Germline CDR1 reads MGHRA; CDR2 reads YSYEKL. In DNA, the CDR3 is TGCGCCAGCAGCTCGGGAATCCAAGAGACCCAGTACTTC. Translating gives CASSSGIQETQYF.

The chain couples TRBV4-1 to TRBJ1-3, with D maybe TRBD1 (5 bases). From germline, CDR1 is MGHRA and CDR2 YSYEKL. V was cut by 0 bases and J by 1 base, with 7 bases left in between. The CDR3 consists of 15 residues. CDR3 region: CASSQDGGSGNTIYF. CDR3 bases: TGCGCCAGCAGCCAAGATGGGGGATCTGGAAACACCATATATTTT.

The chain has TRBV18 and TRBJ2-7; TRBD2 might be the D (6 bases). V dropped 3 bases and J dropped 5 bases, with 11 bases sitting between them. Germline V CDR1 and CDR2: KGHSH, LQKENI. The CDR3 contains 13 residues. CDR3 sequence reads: CASSPRGGNEQYF. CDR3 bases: TGTGCCAGCTCACCTCGAGGAGGGAACGAGCAGTACTTC.

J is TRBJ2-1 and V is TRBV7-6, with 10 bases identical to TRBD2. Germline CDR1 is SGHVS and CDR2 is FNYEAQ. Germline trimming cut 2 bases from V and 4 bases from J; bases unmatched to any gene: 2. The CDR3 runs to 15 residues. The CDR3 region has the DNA TGTGCCAGCAGCTTAACTAGCGGGATATACAATGAGCAGTTCTTC. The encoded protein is CASSLTSGIYNEQFF.

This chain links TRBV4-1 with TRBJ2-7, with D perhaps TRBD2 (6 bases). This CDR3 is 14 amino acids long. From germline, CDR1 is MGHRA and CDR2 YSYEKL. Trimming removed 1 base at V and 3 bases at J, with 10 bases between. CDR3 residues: CASSQAGAGYEQYF. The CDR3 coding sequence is TGCGCCAGCAGCCAAGCGGGAGCGGGCTACGAGCAGTACTTC.

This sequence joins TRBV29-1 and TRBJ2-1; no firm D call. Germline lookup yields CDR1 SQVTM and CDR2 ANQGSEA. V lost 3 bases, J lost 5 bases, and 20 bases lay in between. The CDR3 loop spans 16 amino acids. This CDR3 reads CSVELYPGRDHNEQFF. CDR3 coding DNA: TGCAGCGTTGAGTTATATCCGGGTCGAGATCACAATGAGCAGTTCTTC.

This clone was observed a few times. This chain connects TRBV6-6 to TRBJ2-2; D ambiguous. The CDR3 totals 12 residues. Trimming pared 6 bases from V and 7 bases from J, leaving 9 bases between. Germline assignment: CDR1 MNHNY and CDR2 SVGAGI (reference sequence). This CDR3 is CASSPIVGELFF. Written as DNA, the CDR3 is TGTGCCAGCAGCCCTATCGTCGGGGAGCTGTTTTTT.

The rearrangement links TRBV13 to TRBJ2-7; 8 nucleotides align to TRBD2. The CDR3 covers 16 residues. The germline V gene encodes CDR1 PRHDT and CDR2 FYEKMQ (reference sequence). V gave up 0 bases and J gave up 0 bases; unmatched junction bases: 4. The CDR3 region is CASSLGDGRASYEQYF. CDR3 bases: TGTGCCAGCAGCTTAGGCGACGGGAGGGCCTCCTACGAGCAGTACTTC.

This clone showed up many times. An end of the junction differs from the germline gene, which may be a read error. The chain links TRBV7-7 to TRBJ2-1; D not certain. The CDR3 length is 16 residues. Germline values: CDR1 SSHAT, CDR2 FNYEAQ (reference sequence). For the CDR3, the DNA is TGTGCTAGCAGCTTAGCAGGCTTGAGCTCCTACAATGAGCAGTTCTTC. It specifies CASSLAGLSSYNEQFF.

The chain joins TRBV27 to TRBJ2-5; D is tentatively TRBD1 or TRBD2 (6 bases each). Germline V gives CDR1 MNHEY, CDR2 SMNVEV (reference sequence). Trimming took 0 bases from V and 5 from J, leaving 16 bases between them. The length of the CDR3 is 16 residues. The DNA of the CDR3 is TGTGCCAGCAGTTTATCGATATCGGGGGCGCGGGAGACCCAGTACTTC. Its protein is CASSLSISGARETQYF.

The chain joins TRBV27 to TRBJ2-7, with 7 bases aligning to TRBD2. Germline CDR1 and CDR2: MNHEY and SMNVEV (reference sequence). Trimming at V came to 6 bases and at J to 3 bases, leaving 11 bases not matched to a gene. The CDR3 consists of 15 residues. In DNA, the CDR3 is TGTGCCAGCAGACCTACGGGGGGTCCTCTCTACGAGCAGTACTTC. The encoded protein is CASRPTGGPLYEQYF.

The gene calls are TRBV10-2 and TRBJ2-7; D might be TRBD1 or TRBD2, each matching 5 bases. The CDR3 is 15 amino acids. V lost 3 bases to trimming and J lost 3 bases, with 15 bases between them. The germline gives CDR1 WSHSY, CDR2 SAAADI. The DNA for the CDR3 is TGCGCCAGCAGTGATGGCCCAGGGACCCTCTACGAGCAGTACTTC. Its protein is CASSDGPGTLYEQYF.

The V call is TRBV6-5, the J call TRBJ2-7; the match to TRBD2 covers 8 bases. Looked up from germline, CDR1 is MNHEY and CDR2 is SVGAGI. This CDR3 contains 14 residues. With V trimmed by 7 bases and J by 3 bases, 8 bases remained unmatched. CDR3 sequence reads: CASTGTSGLYEQYF. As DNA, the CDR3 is TGTGCCAGCACTGGGACTAGTGGGCTCTACGAGCAGTACTTC.

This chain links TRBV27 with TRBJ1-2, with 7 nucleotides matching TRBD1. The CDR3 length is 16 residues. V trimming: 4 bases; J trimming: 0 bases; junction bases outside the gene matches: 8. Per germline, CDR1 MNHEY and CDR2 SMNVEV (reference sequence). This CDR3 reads CASSSLTGVTNYGYTF. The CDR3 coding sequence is TGTGCCAGCAGTTCCCTCACAGGGGTGACTAACTATGGCTACACCTTC.

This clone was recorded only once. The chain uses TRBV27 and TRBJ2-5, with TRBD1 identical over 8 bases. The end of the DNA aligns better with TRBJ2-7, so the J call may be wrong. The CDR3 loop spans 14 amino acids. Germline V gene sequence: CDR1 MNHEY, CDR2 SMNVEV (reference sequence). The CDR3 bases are TGTGCCAGCAGTCCCGGACAGGGCTGGAACGAGCAGTACTTC. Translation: CASSPGQGWNEQYF.

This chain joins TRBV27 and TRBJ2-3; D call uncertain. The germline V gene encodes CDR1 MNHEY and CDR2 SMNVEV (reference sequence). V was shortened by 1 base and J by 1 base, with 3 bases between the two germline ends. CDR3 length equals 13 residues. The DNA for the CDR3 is TGTGCCAGCAGTTTATACCGCACAGATACGCAGTATTTT. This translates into CASSLYRTDTQYF.

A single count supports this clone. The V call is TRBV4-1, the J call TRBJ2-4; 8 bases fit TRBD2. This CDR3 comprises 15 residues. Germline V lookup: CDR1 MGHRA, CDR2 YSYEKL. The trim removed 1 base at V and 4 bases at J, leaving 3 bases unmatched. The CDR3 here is CASSQVAGGKNIQYF. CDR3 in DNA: TGCGCCAGCAGCCAAGTTGCGGGGGGTAAAAACATTCAGTACTTC.

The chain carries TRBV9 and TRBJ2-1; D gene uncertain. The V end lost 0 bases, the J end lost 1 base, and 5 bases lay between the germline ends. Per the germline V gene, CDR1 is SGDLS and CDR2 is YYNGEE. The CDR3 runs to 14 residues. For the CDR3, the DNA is TGTGCCAGCAGCGTAGGATTGTCCTACAATGAGCAGTTCTTC. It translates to CASSVGLSYNEQFF.

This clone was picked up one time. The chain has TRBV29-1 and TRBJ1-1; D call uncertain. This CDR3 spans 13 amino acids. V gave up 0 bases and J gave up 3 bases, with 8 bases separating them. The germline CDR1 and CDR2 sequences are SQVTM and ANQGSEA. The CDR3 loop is CSVEERGYTEAFF. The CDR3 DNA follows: TGCAGCGTTGAAGAACGAGGGTACACTGAAGCTTTCTTT. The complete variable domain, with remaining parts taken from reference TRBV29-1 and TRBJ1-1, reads SAVISQKPSRDICQRGTSLTIQCQVDSQVTMMFWYRQQPGQSLTLIATANQGSEATYESGFVIDKFPISRPNLTFSTLTVSNMSPEDSSIYLCSVEERGYTEAFFGQGTRLTVV.

The CDR3 coding sequence is TGTGCCAGCAGCTTAGGGACTAGCGGGAGCAAGTTCTTC. Translating gives CASSLGTSGSKFF. This chain joins TRBV13 and TRBJ2-1; TRBD2 agrees at 12 bases. The CDR3 runs to 13 residues. The V gene end was trimmed by 0 bases and the J gene end by 14 bases; junction bases not matched to a gene: 2. CDR1 is PRHDT and CDR2 is FYEKMQ in the germline V gene (reference sequence). The whole variable domain, remainder taken from reference TRBV13 and TRBJ2-1, is AAGVIQSPRHLIKEKRETATLKCYPIPRHDTVYWYQQGPGQDPQFLISFYEKMQSDKGSIPDRFSAQQFSDYHSELNMSSLELGDSALYFCASSLGTSGSKFFGPGTRLTVL.

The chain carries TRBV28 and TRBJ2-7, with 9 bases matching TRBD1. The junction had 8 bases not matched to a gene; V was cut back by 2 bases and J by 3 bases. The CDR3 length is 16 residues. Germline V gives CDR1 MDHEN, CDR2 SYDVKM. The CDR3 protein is CASSLRDRVNLYEQYF. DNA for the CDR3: TGTGCCAGCAGTTTAAGGGACAGGGTCAATCTCTACGAGCAGTACTTC.